These 20 T cell receptor beta chains share one sample of origin, sequenced in a study of OX40 agonist ivuxolimab in advanced cancers. The repertoire was sequenced with immunoSEQ multiplex PCR; TCRdb's copy has only in-frame clones and lacks some. The sample shows some 83,000 clones, 90% of them seen only once. This material consisted of CD4+ or CD8+ T cells sorted from blood, taken in a trial of the OX40 agonist ivuxolimab. The receptors come from an adult with an advanced solid tumor such as melanoma, head and neck, liver or kidney cancer.

The chain combines TRBV5-1 with TRBJ1-6; D not resolved. Germline V gene sequence: CDR1 SGHRS, CDR2 YFSETQ. CDR3 length equals 16 residues. Trimming left V 4 bases short and J 8 bases short, with 19 bases between. CDR3 sequence: CASSQAARGGDSPLHF. The CDR3 DNA reads TGCGCCAGCAGCCAGGCCGCCCGAGGTGGGGATTCACCCCTCCACTTT.

The chain carries TRBV5-1 and TRBJ1-2; the D is unclear. Trimming took off 4 bases at V and 2 bases at J, with 9 bases between the two ends. CDR1 is SGHRS, CDR2 YFSETQ, per germline. This CDR3 has 13 residues. The CDR3 DNA reads TGCGCCAGCAGCCCCGACTGGAACTATGGCTACACCTTC. Its translation: CASSPDWNYGYTF.

The chain uses TRBV6-5 and TRBJ2-1; possibly TRBD1 or TRBD2 for D (5 bases each). Trimming took off 6 bases at V and 6 bases at J, with 15 bases between the two ends. Germline values: CDR1 MNHEY, CDR2 SVGAGI. The CDR3 runs to 14 residues. DNA of the CDR3: TGTGCCAGCAGGCCGGGACCAACAATCAATGAGCAGTTCTTC. Translating it yields CASRPGPTINEQFF.

V is TRBV6-5 and J is TRBJ2-2, with TRBD2 as a possible D gene (5 bases). The V end was cut by 2 bases, the J end by 1 base, with 8 bases between. Looked up from germline, CDR1 is MNHEY and CDR2 is SVGAGI. The CDR3 sequence is 15 residues long. The CDR3 protein is CASSYKGGNTGELFF. CDR3 DNA sequence: TGTGCCAGCAGTTACAAAGGAGGGAACACCGGGGAGCTGTTTTTT.

This chain links TRBV5-5 with TRBJ1-5; TRBD1 is a possible D gene (5 bases). CDR1 and CDR2 (germline): SGHKS, YYEKEE (reference sequence). The CDR3 totals 13 residues. Trimming stripped 4 bases from V and 5 bases from J, with 10 bases between. In nucleotides, the CDR3 is TGTGCCAGCAGCCGTCGGGGGGATCAGCCCCAGCATTTT. It translates to CASSRRGDQPQHF.

The CDR3 sequence is CASSLGTFTGNTIYF. The CDR3 DNA follows: TGTGCCAGCAGCTTGGGGACTTTTACTGGAAACACCATATATTTT. The rearrangement joins TRBV7-9 to TRBJ1-3; a possible D gene is TRBD1 (5 bases). The CDR3 is 15 residues long. The V gene lost 3 bases and the J gene lost 2 bases, with 11 bases spanning the gap. Germline V gene sequence: CDR1 SEHNR, CDR2 FQNEAQ (reference sequence).

In its sample, this clone was seen once. DNA for the CDR3: TGTGCCAGCAGTTCCGCCGGGACAGGGGTTTACGAGCAGTACTTC. It codes for CASSSAGTGVYEQYF. The chain joins TRBV28 to TRBJ2-7; 10 bases are a match to TRBD1. V lost 4 bases, J lost 4 bases, and 7 bases stayed unmatched. This CDR3 is built from 15 residues. Germline-derived CDR1 and CDR2 are MDHEN and SYDVKM.

The rearrangement joins TRBV28 to TRBJ2-3; perhaps D is TRBD1 or TRBD2 (7 bases each). Germline V gene sequence: CDR1 MDHEN, CDR2 SYDVKM. There are 16 residues in the CDR3. The V gene lost 4 bases and the J gene lost 6 bases, with 20 bases spanning the gap. The chain's CDR3 is CASSSPQGQGGDTQYF. The CDR3 bases are TGTGCCAGCAGTTCTCCTCAGGGGCAGGGGGGGGATACGCAGTATTTT.

The rearrangement uses TRBV6-1 and TRBJ2-7; 7 nucleotides line up with TRBD1. Germline assignment: CDR1 MNHNS and CDR2 SASEGT. The CDR3 covers 13 residues. With 7 bases clipped from V and 0 bases from J, the junction kept 3 bases outside the gene matches. The CDR3 coding sequence is TGTGCCAGCACGTACAGGGGCTCCTACGAGCAGTACTTC. Its protein is CASTYRGSYEQYF.

The chain employs TRBV5-4 and TRBJ2-1; D uncertain. The CDR3 runs 13 residues. CDR1 and CDR2 from the germline V gene are SGHNT and YYREEE (reference sequence). Trimming left V 0 bases short and J 8 bases short, with 9 bases between. CDR3 residues: CASSLGKTYEQFF. CDR3 DNA sequence: TGTGCCAGCAGCTTGGGGAAGACGTATGAGCAGTTCTTC.

The chain links TRBV2 to TRBJ2-5; D is undetermined. This CDR3 has 15 amino acids. Germline lookup yields CDR1 SNHLY and CDR2 FYNNEI. Trimming took off 1 base at V and 2 bases at J, with 11 bases between the two ends. CDR3 DNA sequence: TGTGCCAGCAGTGAAGGCAGACTCAAACAAGAGACCCAGTACTTC. This translates into CASSEGRLKQETQYF.

J is TRBJ1-5 and V is TRBV28; D is unresolved. In germline, CDR1 is MDHEN, CDR2 SYDVKM. Trimming took off 6 bases at V and 4 bases at J, with 19 bases between the two ends. This CDR3 comprises 16 residues. The chain's CDR3 is CASRDLVGAENQPQHF. The CDR3 bases are TGTGCCAGCAGAGACCTGGTCGGCGCGGAAAATCAGCCCCAGCATTTT.

The chain is built from TRBV28 and TRBJ1-3, with unresolved D. Germline CDR1 reads MDHEN; CDR2 reads SYDVKM. There are 14 residues in the CDR3. The germline V and J ends were trimmed by 7 bases and 0 bases, with 10 bases remaining between them. CDR3 region: CASTDQISGNTIYF. CDR3 DNA: TGTGCCAGCACCGACCAGATCTCTGGAAACACCATATATTTT.

The genes are TRBV7-8 and TRBJ2-3, with 7 nucleotides matching TRBD1. Unmatched junction bases numbered 5, after V lost 2 bases and J lost 3 bases. Germline V lookup: CDR1 SGHVS, CDR2 FQNEAQ. This CDR3 spans 15 amino acids. CDR3 coding DNA: TGTGCCAGCAGCTTAAACGACAGGGTTACAGATACGCAGTATTTT. This codes for CASSLNDRVTDTQYF.

This chain joins TRBV5-1 and TRBJ2-3; maybe TRBD1 (5 bases). Germline CDR1 reads SGHRS; CDR2 reads YFSETQ. This CDR3 region has 14 residues. V shed 2 bases and J shed 0 bases, with 7 bases lying between them. The CDR3 spells CASSFGASTDTQYF. The CDR3 nucleotides are TGCGCCAGCAGCTTTGGGGCTAGCACAGATACGCAGTATTTT. Using reference TRBV5-1 and TRBJ2-3 for the parts outside the CDR3, the full variable domain is KAGVTQTPRYLIKTRGQQVTLSCSPISGHRSVSWYQQTPGQGLQFLFEYFSETQRNKGNFPGRFSGRQFSNSRSEMNVSTLELGDSALYLCASSFGASTDTQYFGPGTRLTVL.

This clone has more than one count but fewer than ten. The rearrangement links TRBV6-1 to TRBJ2-7; possibly TRBD2 for D (6 bases). V was shortened by 3 bases and J by 3 bases, with 18 bases between the two germline ends. CDR3 size: 16 residues. Germline CDR1 reads MNHNS; CDR2 reads SASEGT. The CDR3 nucleotides are TGTGCCAGCAGTGAGCGGGGACCCCCGGCCTTCTACGAGCAGTACTTC. Translated, it gives CASSERGPPAFYEQYF.

The rearrangement uses TRBV4-1 and TRBJ2-7; TRBD1 aligns across 7 bases. Germline V lookup: CDR1 MGHRA, CDR2 YSYEKL. Germline trimming cut 2 bases from V and 1 base from J; bases unmatched to any gene: 5. The length of the CDR3 is 15 residues. Here the CDR3 reads CASSQRGTASYEQYF. The CDR3 nucleotides are TGCGCCAGCAGCCAAAGGGGGACAGCTTCCTACGAGCAGTACTTC.

The V gene is TRBV28, the J gene TRBJ1-2; D gene uncertain. Trimming removed 3 bases at V and 2 bases at J, with 10 bases between. This CDR3 spans 14 amino acids. Germline assignment: CDR1 MDHEN and CDR2 SYDVKM. CDR3: CASSLQVVNYGYTF. As DNA, the CDR3 is TGTGCCAGCAGTTTGCAGGTTGTCAACTATGGCTACACCTTC.

The chain couples TRBV5-6 to TRBJ1-3; no clear D. Per germline, CDR1 SGHDT and CDR2 YYEEEE. This CDR3 has 14 residues. Between the trimmed V and J ends, which lost 4 bases and 2 bases, there was a span of 10 bases. The CDR3 DNA reads TGTGCCAGCAGCCGATGGGTCGCTGGAAACACCATATATTTT. Translated: CASSRWVAGNTIYF.

This chain joins TRBV27 and TRBJ1-4; D gene unclear. The CDR3 runs 15 residues. Trimming pared 3 bases from V and 0 bases from J, leaving 8 bases between. The germline V gene encodes CDR1 MNHEY and CDR2 SMNVEV (reference sequence). CDR3: CASSFSSTTNEKLFF. CDR3 bases: TGTGCCAGCAGTTTCTCTTCGACAACTAATGAAAAACTGTTTTTT.